A selection of T cell receptor beta chains follows, all from one sample in a study of blood T cell repertoires in COVID-19. The protocol was immunoSEQ multiplex PCR, while the TCRdb copy is restricted to in-frame clones and leaves out a portion. Of 260,000 or so clones detected, about 83% appear once; the ten largest clones hold 3% to 4.5%. Sequenced input: PBMCs or T cells enriched from blood (not recorded which). The receptors derive from a woman aged 40 to 55 who had been exposed to COVID-19. CDR3s include the opening cysteine and the closing phenylalanine or tryptophan. Fields, in order: clone size, J gene, D gene, V gene, CDR3 protein, CDR3 DNA. A D gene is named only where the DNA matches it firmly. For some rows the clone size is stated as once, few or many, or as a class when expanded; others skip it.

abundance: once
j_gene: TRBJ1-2
d_gene: .
v_gene: TRBV6-5
CDR3aa: CASSYRGTKGPHGYTF
CDR3nt: TGTGCCAGCAGTTACCGAGGGACAAAGGGACCTCATGGCTACACCTTC

abundance: .
j_gene: TRBJ2-7
d_gene: TRBD1
v_gene: TRBV27
CDR3aa: CASSLSPRTGRDEQYF
CDR3nt: TGTGCCAGCAGTTTATCGCCCCGGACAGGGAGAGACGAGCAGTACTTC

abundance: .
j_gene: TRBJ2-1
d_gene: TRBD2
v_gene: TRBV7-3
CDR3aa: CASSLLKRGVYNEQFF
CDR3nt: TGTGCCAGCAGCTTACTAAAGCGGGGGGTTTACAATGAGCAGTTCTTC

abundance: .
j_gene: TRBJ1-4
d_gene: .
v_gene: TRBV1
CDR3aa: CTSSASATNEKLFF
CDR3nt: TGCACCAGCAGCGCCAGTGCAACTAATGAAAAACTGTTTTTT

abundance: .
j_gene: TRBJ1-5
d_gene: TRBD1
v_gene: TRBV15
CDR3aa: CATSSSGQGINQPQHF
CDR3nt: TGTGCCACCAGCAGTTCGGGACAGGGAATTAATCAGCCCCAGCATTTT

abundance: .
j_gene: TRBJ2-2
d_gene: .
v_gene: TRBV7-6
CDR3aa: CASSLQIDTNTGELFF
CDR3nt: TGTGCCAGCAGCTTACAGATCGACACGAACACCGGGGAGCTGTTTTTT

abundance: .
j_gene: TRBJ2-5
d_gene: .
v_gene: TRBV15
CDR3aa: CATSRQGQETQYF
CDR3nt: TGTGCCACCAGCAGACAGGGCCAAGAGACCCAGTACTTC

abundance: .
j_gene: TRBJ2-7
d_gene: TRBD1
v_gene: TRBV5-4
CDR3aa: CASSLRNRGGNEQYF
CDR3nt: TGTGCCAGCAGCTTGAGGAACAGGGGTGGCAACGAGCAGTACTTC

abundance: .
j_gene: TRBJ1-2
d_gene: .
v_gene: TRBV6-1
CDR3aa: CASSDTDNYGYTF
CDR3nt: TGTGCCAGCAGTGACACAGATAACTATGGCTACACCTTC

abundance: .
j_gene: TRBJ1-5
d_gene: TRBD1
v_gene: TRBV10-3
CDR3aa: CAIRGTDNQPQHF
CDR3nt: TGTGCCATCAGGGGGACAGACAATCAGCCCCAGCATTTT

abundance: .
j_gene: TRBJ1-1
d_gene: TRBD1
v_gene: TRBV12-5
CDR3aa: CASGLSRYRGRGTEAFF
CDR3nt: TGTGCTAGTGGTTTGTCACGCTACAGGGGGCGGGGCACTGAAGCTTTCTTT

abundance: .
j_gene: TRBJ2-3
d_gene: TRBD2
v_gene: TRBV20-1
CDR3aa: CSASPGGGTDTQYF
CDR3nt: TGCAGTGCTAGTCCGGGGGGTGGCACAGATACGCAGTATTTT